This T cell receptor (beta chain) came from a study of OX40 agonist ivuxolimab in advanced cancers. Assay used: immunoSEQ multiplex PCR; TCRdb lists only in-frame clones, some missing. The table has about 35,000 clones, about 90% seen once; the top ten hold less than 5%. The sequencing here drew on CD4+ or CD8+ T cells sorted from blood, taken in a trial of the OX40 agonist ivuxolimab. The receptor comes from an adult with an advanced solid tumor such as melanoma, head and neck, liver or kidney cancer.

The CDR3 region is CASSLAAGNYGYTF. In DNA form, the CDR3 reads TGTGCCAGCAGTCTAGCCGCAGGAAACTATGGCTACACCTTC. V gene TRBV27 combines with J gene TRBJ1-2; D gene unclear. Trimming stripped 5 bases from V and 2 bases from J, with 12 bases between. CDR1 and CDR2 (germline): MNHEY, SMNVEV (reference sequence). This CDR3 is built from 14 residues.